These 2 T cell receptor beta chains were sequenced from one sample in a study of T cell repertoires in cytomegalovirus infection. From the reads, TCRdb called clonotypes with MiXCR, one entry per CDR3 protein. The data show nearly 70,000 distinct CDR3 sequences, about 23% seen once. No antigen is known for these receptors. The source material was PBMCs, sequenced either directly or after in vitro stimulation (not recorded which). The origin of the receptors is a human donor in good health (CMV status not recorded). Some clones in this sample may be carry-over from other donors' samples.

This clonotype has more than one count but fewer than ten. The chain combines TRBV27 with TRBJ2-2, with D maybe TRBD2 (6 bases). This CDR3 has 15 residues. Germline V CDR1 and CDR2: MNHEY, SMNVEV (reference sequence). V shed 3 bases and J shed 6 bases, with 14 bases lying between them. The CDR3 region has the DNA TGTGCCAGCAGTTTTCGGGGGATAGGATCCGGGGAGCTGTTTTTT. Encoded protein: CASSFRGIGSGELFF.

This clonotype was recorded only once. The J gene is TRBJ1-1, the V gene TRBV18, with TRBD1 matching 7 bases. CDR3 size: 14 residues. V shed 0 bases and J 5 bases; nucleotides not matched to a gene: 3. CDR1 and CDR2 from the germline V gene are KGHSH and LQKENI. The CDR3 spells CASSPPPGGTEAFF. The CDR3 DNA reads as TGTGCCAGCTCACCACCCCCAGGGGGAACTGAAGCTTTCTTT. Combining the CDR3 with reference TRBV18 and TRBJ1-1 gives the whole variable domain NAGVMQNPRHLVRRRGQEARLRCSPMKGHSHVYWYRQLPEEGLKFMVYLQKENIIDESGMPKERFSAEFPKEGPSILRIQQVVRGDSAAYFCASSPPPGGTEAFFGQGTRLTVV.